The clone carrying this T cell receptor (beta chain) was counted between two and nine times. The germline V and J ends were trimmed by 0 bases and 0 bases, with 12 bases remaining between them. The CDR3 spans 16 residues. Germline CDR1 is SGHNT and CDR2 is YENEEA. Clones were read by immunoSEQ multiplex PCR, and TCRdb kept only the in-frame ones, dropping some. Here the sample spans about 400,000 clones, roughly nine tenths being singletons. This sample is part of a study of blood T cell repertoires in COVID-19. This chain connects TRBV11-3 to TRBJ2-7; unclear D gene. Source material: PBMCs or T cells enriched from blood (not recorded which). The receptor was derived from a woman in her 30s who had recovered from COVID-19. CDR3 amino acids: CASSLDLRNLSYEQYF. CDR3 nucleotides: TGTGCCAGCAGCTTAGATTTGAGAAATCTCTCCTACGAGCAGTACTTC.